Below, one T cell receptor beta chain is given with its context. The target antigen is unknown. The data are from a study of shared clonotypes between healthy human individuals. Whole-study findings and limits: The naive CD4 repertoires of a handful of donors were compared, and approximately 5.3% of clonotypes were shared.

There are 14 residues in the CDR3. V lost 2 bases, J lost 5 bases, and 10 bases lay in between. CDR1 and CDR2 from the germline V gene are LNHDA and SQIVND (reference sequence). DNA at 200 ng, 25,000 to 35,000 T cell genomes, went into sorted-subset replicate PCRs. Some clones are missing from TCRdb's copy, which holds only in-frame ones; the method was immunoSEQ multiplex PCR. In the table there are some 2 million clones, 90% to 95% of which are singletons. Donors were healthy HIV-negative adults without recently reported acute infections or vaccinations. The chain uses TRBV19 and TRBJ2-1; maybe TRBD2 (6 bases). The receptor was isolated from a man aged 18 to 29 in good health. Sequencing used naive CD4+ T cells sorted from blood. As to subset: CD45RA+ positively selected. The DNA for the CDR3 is TGTGCCAGTAGTATATTTTCGGGGGACAATGAGCAGTTCTTC. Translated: CASSIFSGDNEQFF.